Sequencing of this TCR beta chain was carried out in a study of patients and donors after allogeneic stem cell transplantation. CDR1 and CDR2 from the germline V gene are DFQATT and SNEGSKA (reference sequence). The V and J ends lost 6 bases and 3 bases respectively, with 6 bases between them. The CDR3 is 11 residues long. TCRdb fed the RT-PCR reads into MiXCR, producing one record per CDR3 protein. The top ten hold 50% of the sample, which has approximately 140,000 distinct CDR3 sequences, roughly 35% seen once. This TCR was sampled from a human donor who was either an allogeneic HSCT recipient or a stem cell or donor lymphocyte infusion donor (not recorded which). It is not recorded whose cells these are; they may come from a transplant donor. J is TRBJ2-4 and V is TRBV20-1, with D hard to call. The specimen was blood, either unsorted or a sorted T cell fraction (not recorded which). CDR3 bases: TGCAGTGCGACTTTCAAAAACATTCAGTACTTC. Translated: CSATFKNIQYF.